The rows below give T cell receptor beta chains drawn from one sample of a study of T cell responses to AZD1222 COVID-19 vaccine. This table comes from immunoSEQ multiplex PCR, and its TCRdb copy is limited to in-frame clones, with some not included. In the table there are 90,000 to 130,000 clones, about 80% of which are singletons. The specimen was peripheral blood, collected on day 0 of AZD1222 vaccination. Receptors were obtained from an adult in good health. Each CDR3 is given with its conserved first and last residue. The order of the fields is clone size, D gene, J gene, V gene, CDR3 DNA, CDR3 protein. D genes are given only for firm matches. A clone size is listed for some rows: how often the clone was seen (once, few, many), or a class if it is expanded.

clone size: NA; D gene: NA; J gene: TRBJ2-3; V gene: TRBV6-5; CDR3 DNA: TGTGCCAGCGGGGGACTGCTCACAGATACGCAGTATTTT; CDR3 protein: CASGGLLTDTQYF
clone size: medium-sized; D gene: NA; J gene: TRBJ1-5; V gene: TRBV27; CDR3 DNA: TGTGCCAGCAGTTTATTCGGCGGGGGATTTAGCAATCAGCCCCAGCATTTT; CDR3 protein: CASSLFGGGFSNQPQHF
clone size: NA; D gene: TRBD2; J gene: TRBJ2-7; V gene: TRBV2; CDR3 DNA: TGTGCCAGCAAAGAGCGGGGGCACTCCTACGAGCAGTACTTC; CDR3 protein: CASKERGHSYEQYF
clone size: NA; D gene: NA; J gene: TRBJ2-4; V gene: TRBV2; CDR3 DNA: TGTGCCAGCAGGGAGGGGGTTAGCGGAAACATTCAGTACTTC; CDR3 protein: CASREGVSGNIQYF
clone size: NA; D gene: NA; J gene: TRBJ1-1; V gene: TRBV4-3; CDR3 DNA: TGCGCCAGCAGCCAAGATTTGGTGAACACTGAAGCTTTCTTT; CDR3 protein: CASSQDLVNTEAFF
clone size: NA; D gene: NA; J gene: TRBJ1-5; V gene: TRBV2; CDR3 DNA: TGTGCCAGCATTAGCTCTTTAGGCACCCAGCCCCAGCATTTT; CDR3 protein: CASISSLGTQPQHF
clone size: few; D gene: NA; J gene: TRBJ2-7; V gene: TRBV30; CDR3 DNA: TGTGCCTGGAGTGGGGCAGGGTACTCCTACGAGCAGTACTTC; CDR3 protein: CAWSGAGYSYEQYF
clone size: NA; D gene: TRBD1; J gene: TRBJ1-1; V gene: TRBV6-5; CDR3 DNA: TGTGCCAGCCGAGTTGGGACAGCGAACACTGAAGCTTTCTTT; CDR3 protein: CASRVGTANTEAFF
clone size: once; D gene: NA; J gene: TRBJ1-6; V gene: TRBV28; CDR3 DNA: TGTGCCAGCAGGCCACTGGACAGAGATAATTCACCCCTCCACTTT; CDR3 protein: CASRPLDRDNSPLHF
clone size: NA; D gene: NA; J gene: TRBJ1-1; V gene: TRBV4-1; CDR3 DNA: TGCGCCAGCAGCCAAGATCGAGATAGGACTGAAGCTTTCTTT; CDR3 protein: CASSQDRDRTEAFF
clone size: NA; D gene: NA; J gene: TRBJ2-7; V gene: TRBV19; CDR3 DNA: TGTGCCAGTAGTTTGCGACGCCGCTCCTACGAGCAGTACTTC; CDR3 protein: CASSLRRRSYEQYF
clone size: NA; D gene: NA; J gene: TRBJ2-6; V gene: TRBV24-1; CDR3 DNA: TGTGCCACCAGTGATTTGGGGATCTCTGGGGCCAACGTCCTGACTTTC; CDR3 protein: CATSDLGISGANVLTF
clone size: once; D gene: NA; J gene: TRBJ1-3; V gene: TRBV6-6; CDR3 DNA: TGTGCCAGCAGTTACGAAGCGGGAAACACCATATATTTT; CDR3 protein: CASSYEAGNTIYF
clone size: few; D gene: NA; J gene: TRBJ2-2; V gene: TRBV19; CDR3 DNA: TGTGCCAGTACCCATTCATCCCTCGGGAGTGGGCGGGAGCTGTTTTTT; CDR3 protein: CASTHSSLGSGRELFF
clone size: NA; D gene: TRBD1; J gene: TRBJ1-1; V gene: TRBV7-2; CDR3 DNA: TGTGCCAGCAGCTCCCCGGACAGGCGGTGGGCTGAAGCTTTCTTT; CDR3 protein: CASSSPDRRWAEAFF
clone size: NA; D gene: NA; J gene: TRBJ2-3; V gene: TRBV2; CDR3 DNA: TGTGCCAGCGGTTTGGGGGTAGATACGCAGTATTTT; CDR3 protein: CASGLGVDTQYF
clone size: many; D gene: TRBD1; J gene: TRBJ1-2; V gene: TRBV4-3; CDR3 DNA: TGCGCCAGCAGCCAAGATGACAGGGGAGATTATGGCTACACCTTC; CDR3 protein: CASSQDDRGDYGYTF
clone size: NA; D gene: NA; J gene: TRBJ2-1; V gene: TRBV5-1; CDR3 DNA: TGCGCCAGCAGCCCGGTGGGAGCTTCTAATGAGCAGTTCTTC; CDR3 protein: CASSPVGASNEQFF
clone size: NA; D gene: TRBD1; J gene: TRBJ1-4; V gene: TRBV4-3; CDR3 DNA: TGCGCCAGCAGCCAGCCGGGACAGGGTAGTGAAAAACTGTTTTTT; CDR3 protein: CASSQPGQGSEKLFF
clone size: once; D gene: NA; J gene: TRBJ1-2; V gene: TRBV9; CDR3 DNA: TGTGCCAGCAGCGCGAGAAACTATGGCTACACCTTC; CDR3 protein: CASSARNYGYTF
clone size: NA; D gene: NA; J gene: TRBJ2-7; V gene: TRBV19; CDR3 DNA: TGTGCCAGTAGTACGGACGGGCCAGCAGGCTACGAGCAGTACTTC; CDR3 protein: CASSTDGPAGYEQYF
clone size: few; D gene: NA; J gene: TRBJ1-1; V gene: TRBV19; CDR3 DNA: TGTGCCAGTCTTAACCCCCCGGCAGCTGAAGCTTTCTTT; CDR3 protein: CASLNPPAAEAFF
clone size: NA; D gene: NA; J gene: TRBJ1-2; V gene: TRBV6-5; CDR3 DNA: TGTGCCAGCAGACTCGACAGTAACTATGGCTACACCTTC; CDR3 protein: CASRLDSNYGYTF
clone size: NA; D gene: NA; J gene: TRBJ2-7; V gene: TRBV6-1; CDR3 DNA: TGTGCCAGCAGTGAAAGTAGCGTGATCTACGAGCAGTACTTC; CDR3 protein: CASSESSVIYEQYF
clone size: NA; D gene: NA; J gene: TRBJ1-1; V gene: TRBV15; CDR3 DNA: TGTGCCACCAGCAGGGACGGCCACACTGAAGCTTTCTTT; CDR3 protein: CATSRDGHTEAFF
clone size: few; D gene: NA; J gene: TRBJ1-4; V gene: TRBV6-2/TRBV6-3; CDR3 DNA: TGTGCCAGCAGTTACAACGGGTACAAACTGTTTTTT; CDR3 protein: CASSYNGYKLFF
clone size: NA; D gene: TRBD2; J gene: TRBJ2-5; V gene: TRBV7-2; CDR3 DNA: TGTGCCAGCAGCCTGACTAGCGGGGGGGCCCAGTACTTC; CDR3 protein: CASSLTSGGAQYF
clone size: NA; D gene: NA; J gene: TRBJ1-1; V gene: TRBV28; CDR3 DNA: TGTGCCAGCAGTTTGTACACGAACACTGAAGCTTTCTTT; CDR3 protein: CASSLYTNTEAFF
clone size: NA; D gene: NA; J gene: TRBJ2-7; V gene: TRBV7-2; CDR3 DNA: TGTGCCAGCAGCTCCCTGACGGCGTACGAGCAGTACTTC; CDR3 protein: CASSSLTAYEQYF
clone size: NA; D gene: NA; J gene: TRBJ1-1; V gene: TRBV30; CDR3 DNA: TGTGCCTGGAGTGTTAGGGGTGACACTGAAGCTTTCTTT; CDR3 protein: CAWSVRGDTEAFF
clone size: NA; D gene: TRBD2; J gene: TRBJ2-1; V gene: TRBV19; CDR3 DNA: TGTGCCAGTAGTGGGGGACTAGTGTTCTACAATGAGCAGTTCTTC; CDR3 protein: CASSGGLVFYNEQFF
clone size: NA; D gene: NA; J gene: TRBJ2-1; V gene: TRBV6-5; CDR3 DNA: TGTGCCAGCAGTTACTGGCTGACCTCCTACAATGAGCAGTTCTTC; CDR3 protein: CASSYWLTSYNEQFF
clone size: NA; D gene: NA; J gene: TRBJ2-7; V gene: TRBV28; CDR3 DNA: TGTGCCAGCAGTCTGTCCCACGAGCAGTACTTC; CDR3 protein: CASSLSHEQYF
clone size: NA; D gene: NA; J gene: TRBJ2-7; V gene: TRBV7-2; CDR3 DNA: TGTGCCAGCAGCTTAAGCCAGGCCTCCTACGAGCAGTACTTC; CDR3 protein: CASSLSQASYEQYF
clone size: NA; D gene: NA; J gene: TRBJ1-1; V gene: TRBV5-8; CDR3 DNA: NA; CDR3 protein: CASSWGKGAPADFF
clone size: NA; D gene: NA; J gene: TRBJ1-2; V gene: TRBV28; CDR3 DNA: TGTGCCAGCAGTTTTTCCAGGGGCGTCACCTTC; CDR3 protein: CASSFSRGVTF
clone size: NA; D gene: NA; J gene: TRBJ1-3; V gene: TRBV30; CDR3 DNA: TGTGCCTGGAGCCCTTCGGGTGGCCTCTCTGGAAACACCATATATTTT; CDR3 protein: CAWSPSGGLSGNTIYF
clone size: NA; D gene: NA; J gene: TRBJ2-1; V gene: TRBV5-1; CDR3 DNA: TGCGCCAGCAGCTGGTGGGGTGGGGCTGGCTCCTACAATGAGCAGTTCTTC; CDR3 protein: CASSWWGGAGSYNEQFF
clone size: NA; D gene: NA; J gene: TRBJ1-3; V gene: TRBV21-1; CDR3 DNA: TGTGCCAGCAGCAAACTAACCCAATCCCCGGACAGCCCCTGGTTCAGTTCTGGAAACACCATATATTTT; CDR3 protein: CASSKLTQSPDSPWFSSGNTIYF
clone size: NA; D gene: NA; J gene: TRBJ2-2; V gene: TRBV4-3; CDR3 DNA: TGCGCCAGCAGCCCGAGGGATACTAGGGGCGGGGAGCTGTTTTTT; CDR3 protein: CASSPRDTRGGELFF
clone size: NA; D gene: NA; J gene: TRBJ2-3; V gene: TRBV19; CDR3 DNA: TGTGCCAGTAGTTTCTACAGGGAGGCTACGCAGTATTTT; CDR3 protein: CASSFYREATQYF
clone size: NA; D gene: NA; J gene: TRBJ2-7; V gene: TRBV4-2; CDR3 DNA: TGTGCCAGCAGCCGGTCTACAGGGTCGGGCTCCTACGAGCAGTACTTC; CDR3 protein: CASSRSTGSGSYEQYF
clone size: NA; D gene: NA; J gene: TRBJ1-3; V gene: TRBV11-2; CDR3 DNA: TGTGCCAGCAGCTTAGGGCCAGCCTCTGGAAACACCATATATTTT; CDR3 protein: CASSLGPASGNTIYF
clone size: NA; D gene: TRBD1; J gene: TRBJ2-7; V gene: TRBV5-5; CDR3 DNA: TGTGCCAGCAGCTGGGGACAGGGAGCCTCCTACGAGCAGTACTTC; CDR3 protein: CASSWGQGASYEQYF
clone size: NA; D gene: TRBD1; J gene: TRBJ2-5; V gene: TRBV2; CDR3 DNA: TGTGCCAGCAAGAGGGACAGGGGGCAGTGGGAGACCCAGTACTTC; CDR3 protein: CASKRDRGQWETQYF
clone size: NA; D gene: NA; J gene: TRBJ2-3; V gene: TRBV29-1; CDR3 DNA: TGCAGCGTTGCCAAACAGGGAGGAGATACGCAGTATTTT; CDR3 protein: CSVAKQGGDTQYF
clone size: few; D gene: TRBD1; J gene: TRBJ1-1; V gene: TRBV18; CDR3 DNA: TGTGCCAGCTCATCCGGGACAGGTCGGAACACTGAAGCTTTCTTT; CDR3 protein: CASSSGTGRNTEAFF
clone size: NA; D gene: NA; J gene: TRBJ1-4; V gene: TRBV3-1/TRBV3-2; CDR3 DNA: TGTGCCAGCAGCCAACAGGGGTATGAAAAACTGTTTTTT; CDR3 protein: CASSQQGYEKLFF
clone size: NA; D gene: TRBD2; J gene: TRBJ2-7; V gene: TRBV3-1/TRBV3-2; CDR3 DNA: TGTGCCAGCAGCCAAGATCGCCGGGAGGGGGACGAGCAGTACTTC; CDR3 protein: CASSQDRREGDEQYF
clone size: NA; D gene: NA; J gene: TRBJ1-5; V gene: TRBV29-1; CDR3 DNA: TGCAGCGTTGCCAATAGCAATCAGCCCCAGCATTTT; CDR3 protein: CSVANSNQPQHF
clone size: NA; D gene: NA; J gene: TRBJ1-2; V gene: TRBV3-1/TRBV3-2; CDR3 DNA: TGTGCCAGCAGCCGCAGAGTTAACTATGGCTACACCTTC; CDR3 protein: CASSRRVNYGYTF
clone size: NA; D gene: TRBD1; J gene: TRBJ1-4; V gene: TRBV27; CDR3 DNA: TGTGCCAGCAGTTTATTGACAGGGCGTGCTAATGAAAAACTGTTTTTT; CDR3 protein: CASSLLTGRANEKLFF
clone size: few; D gene: TRBD1; J gene: TRBJ2-2; V gene: TRBV5-4; CDR3 DNA: TGTGCCAGCAGCTGGACAGGGGGCTACACCGGGGAGCTGTTTTTT; CDR3 protein: CASSWTGGYTGELFF